This TCR beta chain is from a study of blood T cells in healthy people across ages. About the research overall: Capture via template switching afforded approximately one barcoded beta molecule per two T cells.

The CDR3 extends over 16 amino acids. V dropped 2 bases and J dropped 0 bases, with 13 bases sitting between them. Germline lookup yields CDR1 SGHRS and CDR2 YFSETQ. General study points: Both higher diversity and more naive CD4+ cells marked long-lived donors when set against aged donors.

A second PCR, run for 7 to 11 cycles, used a sample-barcoded 5' primer plus a J-beta primer mix. A template-switch adaptor that had 12 random nucleotides put a tag on each cDNA molecule. TCRdb re-called the 5' RACE reads with MiXCR, one entry per CDR3 protein. Of roughly 1,500,000 distinct CDR3 sequences listed, roughly 32% are singletons. As regards this clonotype: Its antigen remains unidentified.

This TCR was recovered from a woman in her twenties or thirties in good health. The V call is TRBV5-1, the J call TRBJ2-3, with D unresolved. The sample comprised blood. This CDR3 reads CASSFTRVSSTDTQYF. For the CDR3, the DNA is TGCGCCAGCAGCTTTACACGGGTTTCTAGCACAGATACGCAGTATTTT.